These 9 T cell receptor beta chains came from one sample sequenced in a study of blood T cell repertoires in COVID-19. The data were produced by immunoSEQ multiplex PCR, yet TCRdb's version contains in-frame clones alone and is incomplete. The data hold 250,000 to 300,000 clones, with 75% to 90% observed a single time. Sequences were obtained from peripheral blood. The receptors shown here come from a man in his 60s who had recovered from COVID-19.

The chain links TRBV6-2 or TRBV6-3 to TRBJ2-7; tentative D call: TRBD2 (6 bases). Germline-derived CDR1 and CDR2 are MNHEY and SVGEGT. CDR3 length: 12 residues. Trimming cost V 5 bases and J 4 bases, with 9 bases left between them. The CDR3 bases are TGTGCCAGCAGTCCCGGGACTTACGAGCAGTACTTC. This codes for CASSPGTYEQYF.

This sequence joins TRBV12-3 or TRBV12-4 and TRBJ1-1, with D unresolved. With 2 bases removed from V and 7 bases from J, the gap between germline ends came to 11 bases. There are 13 residues in the CDR3. CDR3 residues: CASSLRTGLEAFF. The CDR3 DNA is TGTGCCAGCAGTTTAAGAACTGGGCTTGAAGCTTTCTTT.

The chain has TRBV19 and TRBJ1-2; TRBD1 matches 12 bases. The CDR3 totals 18 residues. Germline lookup yields CDR1 LNHDA and CDR2 SQIVND (reference sequence). Trimming removed 3 bases from V and 3 bases from J; junction bases left unmatched: 11. The CDR3 spells CASSIIRDRGRFDYGYTF. CDR3 in DNA: TGTGCCAGTAGTATTATTCGGGACAGGGGGCGCTTCGACTATGGCTACACCTTC.

The gene calls are TRBV7-8 and TRBJ1-6; D might be TRBD1 (6 bases). The V and J ends lost 5 bases and 6 bases respectively, with 11 bases between them. The CDR3 is made up of 14 amino acids. Germline V lookup: CDR1 SGHVS, CDR2 FQNEAQ. The DNA of the CDR3 is TGTGCCAGCAGCCCCAGGACAGTTAATTCACCCCTCCACTTT. Residues: CASSPRTVNSPLHF.

CDR3 loop: CASSSAQGYNSPLHF. The CDR3 region has the DNA TGCGCCAGCAGCAGTGCTCAGGGTTATAATTCACCCCTCCACTTT. V usage is TRBV5-1 and J usage is TRBJ1-6; perhaps TRBD1 as D (5 bases). The CDR3 runs 15 residues. Germline CDR1 SGHRS, CDR2 YFSETQ. V lost 4 bases and J 4 bases, leaving 12 bases between the germline ends.

The table lists this clone with many counts. The chain has TRBV5-1 and TRBJ2-3; a possible D gene is TRBD1 (5 bases). The germline V gene encodes CDR1 SGHRS and CDR2 YFSETQ. The CDR3 spans 16 residues. The ends were cut back, 0 bases at V and 0 bases at J, with 11 bases in the middle. The CDR3 here is CASSLVQGMSTDTQYF. For the CDR3, the DNA is TGCGCCAGCAGCTTGGTCCAGGGAATGAGCACAGATACGCAGTATTTT.

The chain has TRBV2 and TRBJ2-6; 7 positions agree with TRBD2. V shed 6 bases, J shed 12 bases, and the junction held 11 bases outside the gene matches. The length of the CDR3 is 14 residues. Germline CDR1 SNHLY, CDR2 FYNNEI. The CDR3 loop is CASSGGGREGVLTF. Here the CDR3 DNA reads TGTGCCAGCAGCGGGGGTGGCAGGGAGGGCGTCCTGACTTTC.

The chain joins TRBV6-1 to TRBJ1-4; the match to TRBD1 covers 9 bases. Germline V gene lookup returns CDR1 MNHNS and CDR2 SASEGT. Trimming at V came to 1 base and at J to 8 bases, leaving 2 bases not matched to a gene. There are 14 residues in the CDR3. The CDR3 sequence is CASSEDRGLEKLFF. The CDR3, as DNA: TGTGCCAGCAGTGAAGACAGGGGGCTGGAAAAACTGTTTTTT.

The rearrangement uses TRBV24-1 and TRBJ2-5; 7 bases map to TRBD2. Germline CDR1 reads KGHDR; CDR2 reads SFDVKD. Unmatched junction bases numbered 9, after V lost 4 bases and J lost 5 bases. The CDR3 has 15 residues. CDR3 nucleotides: TGTGCCACCAGTGACCGTGGGAGGGGCTTGGAGACCCAGTACTTC. Translating gives CATSDRGRGLETQYF.